Included here is one T cell receptor beta chain sequence, with context. Germline V CDR1 and CDR2: SEHNR, FQNEAQ (reference sequence). The ends lost 4 bases at V and 2 bases at J; junction bases unmatched: 10. The CDR3 has 16 residues. This sample was taken from a study of technical replicates of blood from a handful of donors. Data came from immunoSEQ multiplex PCR; TCRdb stores just in-frame clones and leaves some out. There are fewer than 85,000 clones in the sample; 94% occur only once, and around 0.25% lies in the top ten. The rearrangement links TRBV7-9 to TRBJ2-5, with 7 bases identical to TRBD2. The sequence came from a human donor in good health. Sequenced sample: T cells isolated from PBMCs. Here the CDR3 reads CASSWLLGGRQETQYF. The CDR3 DNA follows: TGTGCCAGCAGCTGGCTGTTGGGGGGGAGGCAAGAGACCCAGTACTTC.